The rows below give T cell receptor beta chains drawn from one sample of a study of CD8+ T cells in alopecia areata. Some clones are missing from TCRdb's copy, which holds only in-frame ones; the method was immunoSEQ multiplex PCR. This table holds approximately 210,000 clones, under 70% found once. Sequencing was performed on CD4+ T cells sorted from blood, taken between weeks 44 and 45, from a patient treated with tofacitinib. The receptors derive from a human donor with alopecia areata. Each CDR3 is given with its conserved first and last residue. Not all rows give a size; the values are once, few, many and, for expanded clones, a class.

TRBJ2-5	TRBV9	.	CASSTIAGLQETQYF
TRBJ2-7	TRBV7-2	once	CASSLRTGRTGDEQYF
TRBJ1-1	TRBV29-1	once	CSVVRVMNTEAFF
TRBJ1-1	TRBV29-1	.	CSGGGMNTEAFF
TRBJ2-7	TRBV29-1	.	CSVARDRGFDEQYF
TRBJ1-1	TRBV7-3	.	CASSLDLITEAFF
TRBJ2-3	TRBV27	once	CASRNAGSLADTQYF
TRBJ1-1	TRBV5-6	.	CASSVTGTRNTEAFF
TRBJ1-2	TRBV11-3	.	CAPTDGYTF
TRBJ1-2	TRBV7-2	.	CASSLVRGSSYGYTF
TRBJ2-5	TRBV2	few	CASSRSGGTEETQYF
TRBJ2-2	TRBV19	once	CASVTGGQNTGELFF
TRBJ2-1	TRBV6-1	.	CASTNTGTSGLWVF
TRBJ1-6	TRBV4-3	.	CASSQETGSSYNSPLHF
TRBJ1-2	TRBV30	few	CAWSVRGRSGYTF
TRBJ2-5	TRBV5-1	.	CASSPPTPGETQYF
TRBJ2-7	TRBV11-2	.	CASSSGVPSYEQYF
TRBJ1-4	TRBV18	few	CASSVGLGEKLFF
TRBJ2-3	TRBV2	many	CASSVFYSDTQYF
TRBJ2-4	TRBV29-1	few	CSVGENIQYF
TRBJ1-2	TRBV25-1	.	CASSELGRGGYTF
TRBJ1-5	TRBV29-1	.	CSVTGESGNQPQHF
TRBJ1-4	TRBV30	.	CAWSPHQGMDEKLFF
TRBJ2-5	TRBV5-1	.	CASSLEGVEIQYF
TRBJ2-7	TRBV10-2	.	CASSDYGPEFEQYF
TRBJ1-2	TRBV30	once	CAWTNRPGEWYGYTF
TRBJ1-6	TRBV27	.	CASSRGIRGPWNSPLHF
TRBJ1-4	TRBV2	.	CASSDRQGFSEKLFF
TRBJ2-4	TRBV2	.	CASSGFEGAHNIQYF
TRBJ1-4	TRBV4-3	few	CASSQDEKLFF
TRBJ2-3	TRBV7-2	.	CASSFISSTDTQYF
TRBJ1-2	TRBV30	once	CAWGQGFYGYTF
TRBJ1-1	TRBV29-1	few	CSVDGRAKVNTEAFF
TRBJ2-3	TRBV2	.	CASNFADTQYF
TRBJ2-3	TRBV4-3	.	CASSQEGKADTQYF
TRBJ1-2	TRBV5-4	.	CASRAIQGPYGYTF
TRBJ1-6	TRBV18	.	CASSPLPGGDSPLHF
TRBJ2-1	TRBV14	.	CASSRGVAGDHEQFF
TRBJ2-1	TRBV7-8	few	CASSLDRNEQFF
TRBJ1-6	TRBV15	.	CATSSNSPLHF
TRBJ1-5	TRBV7-6	.	CASSLDRGNQPQHF
TRBJ2-3	TRBV6-6	.	CASSTDTDTQYF
TRBJ1-5	TRBV7-2	.	CASSLFRGQPQHF
TRBJ2-5	TRBV30	.	CAWSVRDSLGETQYF
TRBJ2-1	TRBV25-1	.	CASSESGQGVKNEQFF
TRBJ1-2	TRBV30	.	CAWSRNTGYTF
TRBJ2-5	TRBV19	.	CASSGGIQETQYF
TRBJ2-2	TRBV5-1	.	CASSLARLAAGELFF
TRBJ1-2	TRBV29-1	.	CSVDRGGHGYTF
TRBJ2-6	TRBV30	.	CAWSQGWSGANVLTF